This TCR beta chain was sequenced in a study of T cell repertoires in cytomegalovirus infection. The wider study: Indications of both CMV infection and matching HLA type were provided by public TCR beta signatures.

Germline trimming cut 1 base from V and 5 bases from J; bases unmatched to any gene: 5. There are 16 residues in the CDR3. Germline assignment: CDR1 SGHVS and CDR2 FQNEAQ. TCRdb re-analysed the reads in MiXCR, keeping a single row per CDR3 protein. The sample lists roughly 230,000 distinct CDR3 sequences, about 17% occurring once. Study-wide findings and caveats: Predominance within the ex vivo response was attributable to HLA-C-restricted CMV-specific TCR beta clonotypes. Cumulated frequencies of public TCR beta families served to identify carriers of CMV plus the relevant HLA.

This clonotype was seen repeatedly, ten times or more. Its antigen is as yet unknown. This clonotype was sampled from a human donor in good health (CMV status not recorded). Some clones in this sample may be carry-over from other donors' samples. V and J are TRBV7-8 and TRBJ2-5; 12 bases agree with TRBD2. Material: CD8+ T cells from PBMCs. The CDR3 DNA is TGTGCCAGCAGCTTAGGTCCGACTAGCGGGGGCGAGACCCAGTACTTC. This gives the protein CASSLGPTSGGETQYF.